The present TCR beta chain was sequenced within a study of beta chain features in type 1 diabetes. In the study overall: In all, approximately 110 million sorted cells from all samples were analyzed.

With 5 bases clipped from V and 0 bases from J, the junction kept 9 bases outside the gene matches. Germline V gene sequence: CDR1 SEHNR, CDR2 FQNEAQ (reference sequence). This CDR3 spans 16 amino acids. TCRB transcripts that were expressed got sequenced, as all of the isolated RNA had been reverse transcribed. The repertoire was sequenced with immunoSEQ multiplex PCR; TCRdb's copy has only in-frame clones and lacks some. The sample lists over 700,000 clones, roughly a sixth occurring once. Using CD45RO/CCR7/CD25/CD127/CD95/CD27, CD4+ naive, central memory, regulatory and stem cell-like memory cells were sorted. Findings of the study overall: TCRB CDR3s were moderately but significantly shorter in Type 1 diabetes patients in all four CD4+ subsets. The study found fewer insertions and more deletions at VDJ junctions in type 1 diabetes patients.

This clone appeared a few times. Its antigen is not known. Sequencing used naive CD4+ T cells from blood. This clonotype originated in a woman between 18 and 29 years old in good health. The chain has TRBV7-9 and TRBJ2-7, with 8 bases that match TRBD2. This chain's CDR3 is CASSRIPSGSSYEQYF. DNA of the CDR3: TGTGCCAGCAGCCGGATACCGAGCGGGAGCTCCTACGAGCAGTACTTC.